The rows below give T cell receptor beta chains drawn from one sample of a study of cytomegalovirus exposure and HLA in healthy donors. Sequencing used immunoSEQ multiplex PCR; TCRdb keeps in-frame clones, though not all of them. The sample consists of fewer than 100,000 clones, around 8% of them appearing once. Specimen: PBMCs. These receptors were collected from a man aged 45-65 years in good health and CMV-seronegative. Each CDR3 is given with its conserved first and last residue. D genes are given only for firm matches. Not every row has a clone size; where given, it reads once, few, many or a size class.

few,TRBV4-2,TRBJ1-3,-,CASSQEWNSGNTIYF,TGTGCCAGCAGCCAAGAATGGAACTCGGGGAACACCATATATTTT
few,TRBV6-5,TRBJ1-3,-,CASSQWKGTGNTIYF,TGTGCCAGCAGTCAGTGGAAGGGGACTGGAAACACCATATATTTT
-,TRBV27,TRBJ1-3,-,CASRTRPGNTIYF,TGTGCCAGCAGGACAAGACCTGGAAACACCATATATTTT
few,TRBV7-2,TRBJ2-4,TRBD2,CASSLVTSDIQYF,TGTGCCAGCAGCTTAGTGACTAGCGACATTCAGTACTTC
-,TRBV2,TRBJ2-1,-,CASSEALVGAQGDEQFF,TGTGCCAGCAGTGAAGCGTTAGTGGGAGCACAGGGAGATGAGCAGTTCTTC
-,TRBV14,TRBJ2-7,TRBD2,CASSRDYHEQYF,TGTGCCAGCAGCCGGGACTACCACGAGCAGTACTTC
-,TRBV5-1,TRBJ1-4,TRBD1,CASSSGQGEGINEKLFF,TGCGCCAGCAGCTCGGGACAGGGGGAAGGGATCAATGAAAAACTGTTTTTT
-,TRBV4-3,TRBJ1-1,-,CASSLQFGGGNTEAFF,TGCGCCAGCAGCCTCCAATTTGGGGGGGGGAACACTGAAGCTTTCTTT
few,TRBV4-1,TRBJ1-2,TRBD1,CASSVDGQGAEYTF,TGCGCCAGCAGCGTAGATGGACAGGGGGCTGAGTACACCTTC
-,TRBV28,TRBJ1-4,-,CASSSSSMAGEKLFF,TGTGCCAGCAGTTCCTCGTCTATGGCGGGAGAAAAACTGTTTTTT
-,TRBV5-6,TRBJ2-7,TRBD1,CASSFTPGTGSYEQYF,TGTGCCAGCAGCTTCACGCCCGGGACAGGCTCCTACGAGCAGTACTTC
-,TRBV19,TRBJ1-2,-,CASSITRDGYTF,TGTGCCAGTAGTATAACCAGGGATGGCTACACCTTC
few,TRBV2,TRBJ1-3,-,CASKGAGNTIYF,TGTGCCAGCAAAGGAGCTGGAAACACCATATATTTT
-,TRBV7-9,TRBJ2-1,TRBD1,CASSSGTGAYNEQFF,TGTGCCAGCAGTTCCGGGACAGGGGCCTACAATGAGCAGTTCTTC
few,TRBV5-1,TRBJ2-1,-,CASSRDSSEEQFF,TGCGCCAGCAGCCGGGACTCTAGCGAGGAGCAGTTCTTC
few,TRBV9,TRBJ1-3,TRBD1,CASSSGQGGNTIYF,TGTGCCAGCTCCTCGGGACAGGGTGGAAACACCATATATTTT
few,TRBV7-2,TRBJ1-1,-,CASRLQGPVWDTEAFF,TGTGCCAGCAGATTACAGGGTCCCGTATGGGACACTGAAGCTTTCTTT
-,TRBV6-1,TRBJ1-3,-,CASSEEGAAGNTIYF,TGTGCCAGCAGTGAAGAAGGAGCTGCTGGAAACACCATATATTTT
-,TRBV7-2,TRBJ2-7,-,CASSLARHVHEQYF,TGTGCCAGCAGCTTAGCTAGACATGTACACGAGCAGTACTTC
-,TRBV7-2,TRBJ1-1,-,CASSLSRASTEAFF,TGTGCCAGCAGCTTAAGCAGGGCGTCCACTGAAGCTTTCTTT
few,TRBV28,TRBJ2-1,TRBD1,CASSQTGVFPYNEQFF,TGTGCCAGCAGTCAAACAGGGGTTTTCCCCTACAATGAGCAGTTCTTC
-,TRBV10-3,TRBJ1-1,-,CATKSDTGRDEAFF,TGTGCCACCAAATCGGATACAGGGAGGGATGAAGCTTTCTTT
-,TRBV6-5,TRBJ2-1,TRBD2,CASSQRESYNEQFF,TGTGCCAGCAGTCAGCGGGAGTCCTACAATGAGCAGTTCTTC
-,TRBV29-1,TRBJ2-5,-,CSVELGPNSRRTQYF,TGCAGCGTTGAACTTGGGCCAAACAGCCGCCGTACCCAGTACTTC
-,TRBV2,TRBJ1-5,TRBD1,CASSPRTGASNQPQHF,TGTGCCAGCAGCCCCCGGACAGGGGCAAGCAATCAGCCCCAGCATTTT
few,TRBV7-3,TRBJ2-1,-,CASSLSAGALDEQFF,TGTGCCAGCAGCTTAAGCGCGGGGGCGCTGGATGAGCAGTTCTTC
few,TRBV18,TRBJ2-7,TRBD2,CASSPRTSTLDEQYF,TGTGCCAGCTCACCAAGGACTAGCACCCTGGACGAGCAGTACTTC
few,TRBV18,TRBJ2-2,-,CASSPIGTHTGELFF,TGTGCCAGCTCACCGATAGGGACACACACCGGGGAGCTGTTTTTT
few,TRBV7-8,TRBJ1-6,-,CASSQGLSNSPLHF,TGTGCCAGCAGCCAGGGATTGAGCAATTCACCCCTCCACTTT
few,TRBV4-3,TRBJ1-1,TRBD1,CASSLDRGTEAFF,TGCGCCAGCAGCCTTGACAGGGGCACTGAAGCTTTCTTT
few,TRBV5-4,TRBJ1-1,TRBD1,CASSPGQVNTEAFF,TGTGCCAGCAGCCCGGGACAGGTGAACACTGAAGCTTTCTTT
few,TRBV6-5,TRBJ1-2,TRBD1,CASSQGQGRAYTF,TGTGCCAGCAGCCAGGGACAGGGGCGCGCCTACACCTTC
few,TRBV15,TRBJ1-4,TRBD1,CATSPRQGSEKLFF,TGTGCCACCAGCCCGCGACAGGGGAGTGAAAAACTGTTTTTT
-,TRBV7-8,TRBJ1-2,-,CASSLDLGLYGYTF,TGTGCCAGCAGCTTAGATCTGGGACTCTATGGCTACACCTTC
few,TRBV7-2,TRBJ1-2,TRBD1,CASSPTGGLGYGYTF,TGTGCCAGCAGCCCGACAGGGGGTCTGGGCTATGGCTACACCTTC
few,TRBV5-1,TRBJ2-1,TRBD2,CASSLLRGTYNEQFF,TGCGCCAGCAGCTTATTGCGGGGGACCTACAATGAGCAGTTCTTC
few,TRBV29-1,TRBJ2-7,TRBD2,CSVVAGNSYEQYF,TGCAGCGTTGTAGCGGGGAACTCCTACGAGCAGTACTTC